This T cell receptor beta chain was identified in a study of T-cell memory formation after mild COVID-19 (dated by TCRdb to 2020 to 2023). Broadly, across the study: TCR sequence clusters from the two donors were found to be largely donor specific. Two young, previously healthy adult volunteers made up the cohort, one male and one female. T-cell clones expanding and contracting after mild COVID-19 in two donors were tracked by longitudinal TCRalpha and TCRbeta repertoire sequencing. Study-wide conclusions, independent of this receptor: The detection of some responding clones in pre-infection memory suggests that pre-existing cross-reactive memory T cells joined the SARS-CoV-2 response. Contracting CD4+ clones were located mainly in the CM and EM memory subsets, whereas CD8+ clones were found to be enriched in EMRA. Only a couple of mild cases were covered by the study, and larger cohorts that include severe cases with pre-infection samples were considered necessary. SARS-CoV-2 specificity of the second-wave clones peaking on day 37 was not confirmed. From day 15 to 85, contracting clones showed balanced CD4/CD8 phenotypes, whereas a second wave of clones that expanded from day 15 to 37 leaned towards CD4+.

This clonotype has just a few counts. The target of this receptor is not known. No much larger clonotype is one base removed from it; base qualities were not supplied. The CDR3 covers 17 residues, taking in both the cysteine and the phenylalanine. The entry retains the CDR3 DNA only, 51 bases that are in frame from base 1. The junction shows trimming of 4 bases on V and 5 bases on J, and the gene matches do not reach 14 bases of it. The germline V gene gives CDR1 as KGHDR and CDR2 as SFDVKD. Sequenced using an Illumina NovaSeq 6000. cDNA libraries for TCRalpha and TCRbeta were prepared by 5'RACE using constant-segment primers, with sample barcodes and unique molecular identifiers added. RNA was extracted from every sample with Trizol reagent. Amplification of the libraries took two PCR steps, and the second step added a second sample barcode plus Illumina TruSeq adapters. The libraries were sequenced on an Illumina NovaSeq using 2 x 150 bp paired-end reads. The published analysis was carried out like this. Demultiplexing of reads and collapsing into UMI-guided consensus sequences were performed with migec v1.2.7. With mixcr v2.1.11, UMI consensuses were aligned to TRA and TRB V and J templates and assembled into clonotypes. A clonotype was counted as expanded or contracted only when both edgeR and NoisET called the clonotype significant, with the noise models trained on biological replicates. edgeR calls used a false discovery rate-adjusted p below 0.01 and a log2 fold-change threshold of 1. As an exploratory analysis of dynamics, max-normalized trajectories of the 1000 most abundant clonotypes were examined with PCA combined with hierarchical clustering. Separately sequenced CD4+ and CD8+ repertoires were used to assign a CD4 or CD8 phenotype to each responding clone. The raw public reads went through TCRdb reprocessing: fastp at Q25, MiXCR clone calling, in-frame beta chains kept. Entries are consolidated by CDR3 protein sequence, retaining the most common genes and DNA. TCRdb's processing, not the authors' own work, is the source of the V and J calls. In this sample the table shows 500,000 to 650,000 distinct CDR3 sequences, less than 25% of which occur a single time. The leading ten clones occupy 7% to 9% of the sample.

Ficoll-Paque density gradient centrifugation was used to isolate PBMCs. The chain joins TRBV24-1 to TRBJ2-7, with 9 middle bases fitting TRBD1. The clonotype comes from an adult woman who had mild COVID-19 (a few samples of this study predate the infection). The sample titles of this study are shuffled in the database, so cell type and time point are left out; the donor was told from shared clones. The sequenced sample consisted of PBMCs or a T cell subset sorted from them (not recorded which). The CDR3 loop reads CATSDAPGQGPPNEQYF. At the DNA level, the sequence is TGTGCCACCAGTGACGCCCCGGGACAGGGTCCCCCCAACGAGCAGTACTTC.